Below are 6 T cell receptor beta chains sequenced from a single sample in a study of blood T cell repertoires in COVID-19 (dated by TCRdb to the early 2020s). Libraries were constructed by the immunoSEQ multiplex PCR assay. Imported from immuneACCESS, the table was reduced by TCRdb to in-frame sequences with V and J called. These copies leave out some clones; in studies compared against another copy, an unresolved V gene accounts for under half, and the cause of the remainder is not known. This sample gives roughly 240,000 clones in total; 86% of them show up just once. The biggest ten clones account for about 1.7% of the sample. The sample was peripheral blood. The receptors originated from a woman aged 55-69 years who had recovered from COVID-19.

This clone has more than one count but fewer than ten. The V gene is TRBV6-2 or TRBV6-3, the J gene TRBJ2-7; TRBD1 agrees at 8 bases. The CDR3 runs to 14 residues. The germline CDR1 and CDR2 sequences are MNHEY and SVGEGT. The V and J ends lost 6 bases and 2 bases, in that order; junction bases with no gene match: 6. CDR3 amino acids: CASSNDRGPYEQYF. For the CDR3, the DNA is TGTGCCAGCAGCAATGACAGGGGACCCTACGAGCAGTACTTC.

The chain joins TRBV7-6 to TRBJ2-1; 9 nucleotides align to TRBD2. Germline V CDR1 and CDR2: SGHVS, FNYEAQ. The CDR3 contains 14 residues. V gave up 5 bases and J gave up 10 bases; unmatched junction bases: 9. CDR3 protein: CASSPYSGGREQFF. The CDR3 bases are TGTGCCAGCAGCCCGTATAGCGGGGGTAGGGAGCAGTTCTTC.

The rearrangement joins TRBV6-6 to TRBJ2-5; possible D gene TRBD2, 5 bases. The germline V gene encodes CDR1 MNHNY and CDR2 SVGAGI (reference sequence). This CDR3 has 14 amino acids. Deletions cut 2 bases from V and 4 bases from J, with 11 bases between. Written as DNA, the CDR3 is TGTGCCAGCAGTTACCGGGCGGGCGGAGAGACCCAGTACTTC. This translates into CASSYRAGGETQYF.

The rearrangement joins TRBV7-2 to TRBJ2-5; 16 nucleotides align to TRBD2. This CDR3 is built from 18 residues. Germline trimming cut 4 bases from V and 2 bases from J; bases unmatched to any gene: 7. Germline assignment: CDR1 SGHTA and CDR2 FQGNSA. CDR3 in DNA: TGTGCCAGCAGCTCCGGGACTAGCGGGGGGGCGGGGCAAGAGACCCAGTACTTC. Translated: CASSSGTSGGAGQETQYF.

The V gene is TRBV7-9, the J gene TRBJ2-7; 9 bases agree with TRBD1. The junction had 9 bases not matched to a gene; V was cut back by 5 bases and J by 4 bases. Germline V gene data show CDR1 as SEHNR and CDR2 as FQNEAQ (reference sequence). This CDR3 contains 15 residues. The CDR3 sequence: CASSPMDRGSYEQYF. The CDR3 region has the DNA TGTGCCAGCAGCCCCATGGACAGGGGCTCGTACGAGCAGTACTTC.

The rearrangement links TRBV19 to TRBJ2-2; 9 bases are shared with TRBD2. Trimming removed 4 bases from V and 4 bases from J; junction bases left unmatched: 10. Germline values: CDR1 LNHDA, CDR2 SQIVND (reference sequence). This CDR3 has 17 residues. CDR3 sequence: CASSRLAGSYGTGELFF. As DNA, the CDR3 is TGTGCCAGTAGTAGGCTAGCGGGGAGTTATGGCACCGGGGAGCTGTTTTTT.